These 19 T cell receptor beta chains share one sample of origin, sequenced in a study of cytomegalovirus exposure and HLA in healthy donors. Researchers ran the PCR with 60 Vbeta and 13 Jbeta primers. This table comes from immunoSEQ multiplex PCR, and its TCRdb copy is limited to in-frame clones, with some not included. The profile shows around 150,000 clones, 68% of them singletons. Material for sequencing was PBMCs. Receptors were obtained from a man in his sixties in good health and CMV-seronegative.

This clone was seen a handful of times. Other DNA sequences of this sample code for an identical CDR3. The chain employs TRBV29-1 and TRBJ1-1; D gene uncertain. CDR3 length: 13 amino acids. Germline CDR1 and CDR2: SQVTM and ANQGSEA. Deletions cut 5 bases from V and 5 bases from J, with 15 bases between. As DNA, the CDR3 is TGCAGCGTTCTAGACGGGCGGGGAACTGAAGCTTTCTTT. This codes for CSVLDGRGTEAFF.

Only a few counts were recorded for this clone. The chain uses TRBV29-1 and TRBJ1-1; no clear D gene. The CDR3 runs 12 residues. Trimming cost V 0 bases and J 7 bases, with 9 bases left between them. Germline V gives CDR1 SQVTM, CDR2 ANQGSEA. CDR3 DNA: TGCAGCGTTGAAGATCCCCAATTTGAAGCTTTCTTT. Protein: CSVEDPQFEAFF.

The CDR3, as DNA: TGCGCCAGCAGCTTCGGGGCAGGGCATATCGGGAGTACTGGCGAGCAGTACTTC. This encodes CASSFGAGHIGSTGEQYF. V is TRBV5-1 and J is TRBJ2-7, with TRBD2 as a possible D gene (6 bases). Trimming took off 2 bases at V and 6 bases at J, with 27 bases between the two ends. The germline gives CDR1 SGHRS, CDR2 YFSETQ. The CDR3 consists of 18 residues.

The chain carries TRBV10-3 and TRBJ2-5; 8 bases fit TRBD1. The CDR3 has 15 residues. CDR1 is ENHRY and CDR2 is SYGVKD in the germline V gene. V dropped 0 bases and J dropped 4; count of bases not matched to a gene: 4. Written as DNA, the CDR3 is TGTGCCATCAGTGAGTCGGCAGGGGGCGGAGAGACCCAGTACTTC. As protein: CAISESAGGGETQYF.

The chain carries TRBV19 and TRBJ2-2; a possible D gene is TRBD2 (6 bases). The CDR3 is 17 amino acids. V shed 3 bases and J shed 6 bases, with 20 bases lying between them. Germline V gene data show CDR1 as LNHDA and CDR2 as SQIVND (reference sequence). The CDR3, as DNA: TGTGCCAGTAGTATTCGGAGGGGATGGGAGAATCCCGGGGAGCTGTTTTTT. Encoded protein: CASSIRRGWENPGELFF. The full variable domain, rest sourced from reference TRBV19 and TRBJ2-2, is DGGITQSPKYLFRKEGQNVTLSCEQNLNHDAMYWYRQDPGQGLRLIYYSQIVNDFQKGDIAEGYSVSREKKESFPLTVTSAQKNPTAFYLCASSIRRGWENPGELFFGEGSRLTVL.

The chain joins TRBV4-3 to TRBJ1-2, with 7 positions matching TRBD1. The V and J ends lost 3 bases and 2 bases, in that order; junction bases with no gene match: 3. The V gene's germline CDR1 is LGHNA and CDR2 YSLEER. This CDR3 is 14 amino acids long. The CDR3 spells CASSQGGQNYGYTF. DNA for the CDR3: TGCGCCAGCAGCCAGGGGGGACAGAACTATGGCTACACCTTC.

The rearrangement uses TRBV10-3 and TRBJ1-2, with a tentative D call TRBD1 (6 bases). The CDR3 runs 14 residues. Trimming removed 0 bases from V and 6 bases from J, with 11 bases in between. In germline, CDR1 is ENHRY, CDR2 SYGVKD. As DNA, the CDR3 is TGTGCCATCAGTGAGTCTCGGCAGGGGAATGGCTACACCTTC. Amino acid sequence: CAISESRQGNGYTF.

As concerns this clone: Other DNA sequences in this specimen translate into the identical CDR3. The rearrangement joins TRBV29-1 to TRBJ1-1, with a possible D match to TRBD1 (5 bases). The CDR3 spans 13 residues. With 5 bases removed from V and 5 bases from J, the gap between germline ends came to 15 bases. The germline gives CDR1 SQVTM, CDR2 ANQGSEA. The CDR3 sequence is CSVLDGRGTEAFF. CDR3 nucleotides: TGCAGCGTTCTAGACGGGCGGGGGACTGAAGCTTTCTTT.

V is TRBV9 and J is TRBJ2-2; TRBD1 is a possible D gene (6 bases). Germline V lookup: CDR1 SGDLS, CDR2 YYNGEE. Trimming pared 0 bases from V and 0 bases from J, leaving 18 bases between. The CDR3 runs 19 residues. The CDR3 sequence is CASSVDYGGQGSNTGELFF. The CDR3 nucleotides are TGTGCCAGCAGCGTAGATTATGGGGGCCAGGGCTCGAACACCGGGGAGCTGTTTTTT.

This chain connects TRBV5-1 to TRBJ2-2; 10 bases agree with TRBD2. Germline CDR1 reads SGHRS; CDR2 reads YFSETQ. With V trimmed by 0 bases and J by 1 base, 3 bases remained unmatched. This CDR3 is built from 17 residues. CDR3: CASSLGPSGGNTGELFF. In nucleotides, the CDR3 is TGCGCCAGCAGCTTGGGTCCTAGCGGGGGGAACACCGGGGAGCTGTTTTTT. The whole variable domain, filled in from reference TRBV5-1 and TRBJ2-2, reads KAGVTQTPRYLIKTRGQQVTLSCSPISGHRSVSWYQQTPGQGLQFLFEYFSETQRNKGNFPGRFSGRQFSNSRSEMNVSTLELGDSALYLCASSLGPSGGNTGELFFGEGSRLTVL.

The CDR3 loop is CASSYGGQVTIHEQYF. CDR3 nucleotides: TGTGCCAGCAGTTACGGCGGACAGGTAACGATTCACGAGCAGTACTTC. This chain uses TRBV6-5 with TRBJ2-7; 7 nucleotides match TRBD1. V lost 2 bases, J lost 5 bases, and 12 bases stayed unmatched. CDR1 is MNHEY and CDR2 is SVGAGI in the germline V gene. CDR3 length: 16 residues.

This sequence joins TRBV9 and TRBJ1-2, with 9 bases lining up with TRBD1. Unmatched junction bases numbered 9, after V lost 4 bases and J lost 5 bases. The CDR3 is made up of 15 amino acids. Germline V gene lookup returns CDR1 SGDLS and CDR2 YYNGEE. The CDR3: CASSPFLQGAYGYTF. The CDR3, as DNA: TGTGCCAGCAGCCCCTTTTTACAGGGGGCATATGGCTACACCTTC.

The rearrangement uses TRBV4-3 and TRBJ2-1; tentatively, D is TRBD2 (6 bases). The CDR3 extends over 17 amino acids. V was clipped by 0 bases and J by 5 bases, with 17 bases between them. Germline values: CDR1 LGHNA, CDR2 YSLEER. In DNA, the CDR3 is TGCGCCAGCAGCCAAGATATCACGGTAGCGGAAGACAATGAGCAGTTCTTC. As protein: CASSQDITVAEDNEQFF.

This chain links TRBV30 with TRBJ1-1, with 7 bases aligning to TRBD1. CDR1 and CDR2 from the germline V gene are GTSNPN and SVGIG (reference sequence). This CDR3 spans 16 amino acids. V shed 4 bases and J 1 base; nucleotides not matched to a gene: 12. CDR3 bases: TGTGCCTGGAAGATTGATCGTGGGACAGCGAACACTGAAGCTTTCTTT. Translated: CAWKIDRGTANTEAFF.

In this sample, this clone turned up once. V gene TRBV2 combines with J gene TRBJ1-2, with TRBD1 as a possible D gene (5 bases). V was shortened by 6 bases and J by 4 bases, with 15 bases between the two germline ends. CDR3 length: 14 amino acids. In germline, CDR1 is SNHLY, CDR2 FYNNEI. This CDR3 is CASRQDTQTYGYTF. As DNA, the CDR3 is TGTGCCAGCAGACAGGACACCCAGACCTATGGCTACACCTTC.

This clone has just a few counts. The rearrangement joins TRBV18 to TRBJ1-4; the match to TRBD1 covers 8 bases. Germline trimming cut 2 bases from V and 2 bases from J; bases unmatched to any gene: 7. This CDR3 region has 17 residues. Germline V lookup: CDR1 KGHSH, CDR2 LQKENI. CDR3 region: CASSPRTGPGTNEKLFF. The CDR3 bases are TGTGCCAGCTCACCAAGGACAGGGCCTGGGACTAATGAAAAACTGTTTTTT.

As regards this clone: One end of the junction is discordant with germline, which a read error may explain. CDR3: CAGSPRGSGAYEQYF. In nucleotides, the CDR3 is TGTGCCGGCAGCCCCCGGGGTAGCGGTGCCTACGAGCAGTACTTC. The chain employs TRBV4-2 and TRBJ2-7; tentative D call: TRBD2 (6 bases). There are 15 residues in the CDR3. The germline CDR1 and CDR2 sequences are LGHNA and YNFKEQ.

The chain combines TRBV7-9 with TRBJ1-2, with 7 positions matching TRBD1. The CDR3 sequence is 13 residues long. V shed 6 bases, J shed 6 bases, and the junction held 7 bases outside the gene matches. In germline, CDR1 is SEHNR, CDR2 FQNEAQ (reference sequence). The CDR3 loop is CASRSTGANGYTF. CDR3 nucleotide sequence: TGTGCCAGCAGGTCTACAGGGGCGAATGGCTACACCTTC.

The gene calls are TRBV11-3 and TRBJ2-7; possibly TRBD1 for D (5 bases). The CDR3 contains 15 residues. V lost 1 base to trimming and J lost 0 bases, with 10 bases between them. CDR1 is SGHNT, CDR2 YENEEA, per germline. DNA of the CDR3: TGTGCCAGCAGCTTAGGAAGGGGCAGCTCCTACGAGCAGTACTTC. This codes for CASSLGRGSSYEQYF.